The entry below describes one T cell receptor beta chain. The data were obtained in a study of blood T cell repertoires in COVID-19. Looking at the study overall: The United States, Italy and Spain supplied acute and convalescent COVID-19 samples. The analysed material was cDNA or gDNA that came from T cells, B-cell-depleted T cells, or PBMCs.

In the study's own analysis: Amplification of reference gene primers provided the estimated nucleated cell counts. Assay used: immunoSEQ multiplex PCR; TCRdb lists only in-frame clones, some missing. That table is the source of V, J and clone size, and D and trimming were worked out from the DNA. This table holds over 400,000 clones, approximately 83% found once. CDR1 is SGDLS, CDR2 YYNGEE, per germline. The ends were cut back, 4 bases at V and 0 bases at J, with 14 bases in the middle. The CDR3 contains 16 residues. This receptor was identified in a human donor in a cohort sampled during active COVID-19. The chain combines TRBV9 with TRBJ1-3; D call uncertain. The sequencing input was peripheral blood. The DNA of the CDR3 is TGTGCCAGCAGCCACGACGGGGTTGGCTCTGGAAACACCATATATTTT. As protein: CASSHDGVGSGNTIYF.